This TCR beta chain was recovered during a study of vaccination and CD4 T cells after COVID-19. Background on the study: Testing by nasal swab PCR showed convalescent patients to be SARS-CoV-2 positive; eight to ten were mild and one was severe. General study results and limits: Median SARS-CoV-2-reactive clonotype numbers rose nonsignificantly, roughly 21 to 38.

The CDR3 loop spans 13 amino acids. The V end was cut by 6 bases, the J end by 7 bases, with 12 bases between. The germline V gene encodes CDR1 SGHTA and CDR2 FQGNSA. Treatment described: roughly 11-day PBMC culture with coronavirus spike peptide pools or control peptides (ViraFEST assay). PCR positivity dates ran from March to December 2020, preceding US Alpha, Beta and Delta variants. The assay that was used to sequence DNA from cultured CD4+ T cells was the Oncomine TCR Beta short-read assay. TCRdb redid the calling of the PCR reads with MiXCR, one entry per CDR3 protein. Of roughly 16,000 distinct CDR3 sequences in the sample, around 29% are singletons; the top ten hold 15% to 17%. As to this clonotype: As yet, its antigen is unknown.

This sequence was found in a human donor with COVID-19. Material for sequencing was cultured CD4+ T cells from blood. This rearrangement joins TRBV7-2 to TRBJ1-4; D is ambiguous. This chain's CDR3 is CASSRPTGEKLFF. CDR3 nucleotide sequence: TGTGCCAGCAGTCGACCGACGGGTGAAAAACTGTTTTTT.